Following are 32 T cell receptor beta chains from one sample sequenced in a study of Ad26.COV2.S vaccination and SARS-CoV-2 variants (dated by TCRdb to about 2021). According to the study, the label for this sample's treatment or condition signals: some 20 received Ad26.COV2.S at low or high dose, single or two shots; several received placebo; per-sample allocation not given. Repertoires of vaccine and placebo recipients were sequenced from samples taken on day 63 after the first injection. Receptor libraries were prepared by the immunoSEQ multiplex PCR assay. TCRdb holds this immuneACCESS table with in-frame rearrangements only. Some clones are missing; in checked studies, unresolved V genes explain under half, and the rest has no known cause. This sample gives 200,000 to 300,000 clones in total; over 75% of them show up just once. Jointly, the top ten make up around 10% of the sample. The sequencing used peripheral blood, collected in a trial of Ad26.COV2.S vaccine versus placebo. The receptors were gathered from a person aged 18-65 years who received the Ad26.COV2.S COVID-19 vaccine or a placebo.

The CDR3 DNA follows: TGTGCCAGTAGTATCCTTGACAGGGAGGACTATGGCTACACCTTC. This gives the protein CASSILDREDYGYTF. The chain carries TRBV19 and TRBJ1-2, with 7 bases lining up with TRBD1. CDR3 size: 15 residues. V lost 3 bases and J lost 3; bases outside the gene matches: 7. From germline, CDR1 is LNHDA and CDR2 SQIVND (reference sequence).

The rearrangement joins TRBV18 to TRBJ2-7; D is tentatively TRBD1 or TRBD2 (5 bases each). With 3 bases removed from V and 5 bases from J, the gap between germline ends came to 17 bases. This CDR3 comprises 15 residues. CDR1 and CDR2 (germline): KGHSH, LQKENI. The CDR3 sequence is CASSPFLQGPHEQYF. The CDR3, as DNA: TGTGCCAGCTCACCCTTCCTTCAGGGACCCCACGAGCAGTACTTC.

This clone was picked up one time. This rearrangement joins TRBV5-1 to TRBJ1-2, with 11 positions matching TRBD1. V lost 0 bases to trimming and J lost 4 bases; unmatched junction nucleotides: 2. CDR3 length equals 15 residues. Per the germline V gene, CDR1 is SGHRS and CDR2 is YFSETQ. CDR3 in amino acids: CASSLEGQGGYGYTF. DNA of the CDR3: TGCGCCAGCAGCTTGGAGGGACAGGGGGGCTATGGCTACACCTTC.

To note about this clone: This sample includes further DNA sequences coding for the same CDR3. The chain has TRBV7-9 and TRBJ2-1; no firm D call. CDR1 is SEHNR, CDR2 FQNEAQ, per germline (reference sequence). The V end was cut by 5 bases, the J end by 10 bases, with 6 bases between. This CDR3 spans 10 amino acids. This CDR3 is CASSPNEQFF. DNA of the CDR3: TGTGCCAGCAGCCCAAACGAGCAGTTCTTC. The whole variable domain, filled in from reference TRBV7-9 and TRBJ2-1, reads DTGVSQNPRHKITKRGQNVTFRCDPISEHNRLYWYRQTLGQGPEFLTYFQNEAQLEKSRLLSDRFSAERPKGSFSTLEIQRTEQGDSAMYLCASSPNEQFFGPGTRLTVL.

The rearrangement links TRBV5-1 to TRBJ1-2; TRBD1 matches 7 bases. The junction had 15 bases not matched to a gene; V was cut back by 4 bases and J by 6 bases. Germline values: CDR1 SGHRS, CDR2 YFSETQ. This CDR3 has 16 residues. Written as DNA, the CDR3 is TGCGCCAGCAGCAAATACTCAACAGGGGAACGGGATGGCTACACCTTC. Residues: CASSKYSTGERDGYTF.

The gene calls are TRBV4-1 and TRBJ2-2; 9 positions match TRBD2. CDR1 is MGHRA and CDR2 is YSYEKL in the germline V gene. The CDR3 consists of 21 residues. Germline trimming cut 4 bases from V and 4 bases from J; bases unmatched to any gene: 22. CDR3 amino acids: CASSRERGVAGAPEVTGELFF. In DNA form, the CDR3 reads TGCGCCAGCAGCCGTGAGAGGGGGGTAGCGGGGGCCCCCGAGGTCACCGGGGAGCTGTTTTTT.

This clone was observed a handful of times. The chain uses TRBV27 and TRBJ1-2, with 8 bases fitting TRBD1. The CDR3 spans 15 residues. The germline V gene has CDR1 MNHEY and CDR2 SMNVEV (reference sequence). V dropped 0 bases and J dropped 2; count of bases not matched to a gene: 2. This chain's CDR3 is CASSLSRTGNYGYTF. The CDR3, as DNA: TGTGCCAGCAGTTTATCTCGGACAGGGAACTATGGCTACACCTTC.

The CDR3, as DNA: TGCGCCAGCAGCCTTTATAGGACAGGGGGCGGCGAGCAGTACTTC. This translates into CASSLYRTGGGEQYF. J is TRBJ2-7 and V is TRBV5-1, with 11 nucleotides matching TRBD1. This CDR3 is 15 amino acids long. The trim removed 4 bases at V and 6 bases at J, leaving 9 bases unmatched. Germline V gene lookup returns CDR1 SGHRS and CDR2 YFSETQ.

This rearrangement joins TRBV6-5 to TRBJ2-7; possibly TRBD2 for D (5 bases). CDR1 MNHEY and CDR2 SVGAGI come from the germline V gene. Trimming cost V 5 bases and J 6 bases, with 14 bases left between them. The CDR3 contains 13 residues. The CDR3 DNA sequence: TGTGCCAGCAGTCTCGGTGGAGGTGGCGAGCAGTACTTC. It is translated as CASSLGGGGEQYF.

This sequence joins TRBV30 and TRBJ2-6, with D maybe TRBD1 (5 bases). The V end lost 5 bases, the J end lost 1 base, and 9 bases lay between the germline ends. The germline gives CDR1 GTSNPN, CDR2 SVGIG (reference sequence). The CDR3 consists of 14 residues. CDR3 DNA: TGTGCCTGGTTCCAGGGATCTGGGGCCAACGTCCTGACTTTC. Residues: CAWFQGSGANVLTF.

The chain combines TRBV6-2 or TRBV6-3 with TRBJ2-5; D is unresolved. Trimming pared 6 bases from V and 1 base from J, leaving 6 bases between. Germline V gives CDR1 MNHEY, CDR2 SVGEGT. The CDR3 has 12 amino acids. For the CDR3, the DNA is TGTGCCAGCAGCGCGTTCCAAGAGACCCAGTACTTC. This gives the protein CASSAFQETQYF.

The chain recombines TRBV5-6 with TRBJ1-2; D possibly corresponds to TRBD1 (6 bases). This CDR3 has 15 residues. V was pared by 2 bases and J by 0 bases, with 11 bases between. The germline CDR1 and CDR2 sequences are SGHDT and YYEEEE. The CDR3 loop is CASSFTGIANYGYTF. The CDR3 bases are TGTGCCAGCAGCTTTACAGGGATAGCTAACTATGGCTACACCTTC.

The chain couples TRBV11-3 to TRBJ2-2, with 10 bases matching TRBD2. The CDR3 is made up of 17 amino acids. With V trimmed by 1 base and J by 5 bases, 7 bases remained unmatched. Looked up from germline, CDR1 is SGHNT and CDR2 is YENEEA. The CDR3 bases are TGTGCCAGCAGCTTAGGGGGGCTAGCGGGAGAAACCGGGGAGCTGTTTTTT. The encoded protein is CASSLGGLAGETGELFF.

The CDR3 spells CASSSDRVLYEQYF. The CDR3 coding sequence is TGTGCCAGCAGCTCTGACAGGGTTTTGTACGAGCAGTACTTC. The chain recombines TRBV5-6 with TRBJ2-7, with 7 bases fitting TRBD1. Germline-derived CDR1 and CDR2 are SGHDT and YYEEEE. The CDR3 runs to 14 residues. V gave up 3 bases and J gave up 4 bases; unmatched junction bases: 7.

CDR3 loop: CATSRDGGSGSGYGYTF. The CDR3 coding sequence is TGTGCCACCAGCAGAGATGGGGGCTCTGGGTCGGGCTATGGCTACACCTTC. The gene calls are TRBV15 and TRBJ1-2, with a weak D call TRBD1 (6 bases). Trimming cost V 0 bases and J 4 bases, with 18 bases left between them. Germline CDR1 LNHNV, CDR2 YYDKDF (reference sequence). The CDR3 length is 17 residues.

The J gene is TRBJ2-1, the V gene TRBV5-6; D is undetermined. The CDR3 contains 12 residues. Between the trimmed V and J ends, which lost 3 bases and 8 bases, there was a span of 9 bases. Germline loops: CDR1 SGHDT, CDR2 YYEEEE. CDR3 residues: CASSSLRHEQFF. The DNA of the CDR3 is TGTGCCAGCAGCTCGTTACGGCATGAGCAGTTCTTC.

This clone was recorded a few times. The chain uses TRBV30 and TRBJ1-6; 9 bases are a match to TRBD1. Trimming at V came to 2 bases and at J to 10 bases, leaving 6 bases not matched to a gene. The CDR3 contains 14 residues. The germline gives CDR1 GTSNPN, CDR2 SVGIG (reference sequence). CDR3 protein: CAWSPGQGSSPLHF. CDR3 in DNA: TGTGCCTGGAGTCCAGGACAGGGGAGCTCACCCCTCCACTTT.

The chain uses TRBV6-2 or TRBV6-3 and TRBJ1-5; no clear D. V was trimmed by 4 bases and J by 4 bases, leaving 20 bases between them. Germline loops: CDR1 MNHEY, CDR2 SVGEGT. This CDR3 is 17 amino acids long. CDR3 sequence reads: CASSFSDFGVGNQPQHF. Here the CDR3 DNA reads TGTGCCAGCAGTTTTTCCGACTTCGGGGTCGGAAATCAGCCCCAGCATTTT.

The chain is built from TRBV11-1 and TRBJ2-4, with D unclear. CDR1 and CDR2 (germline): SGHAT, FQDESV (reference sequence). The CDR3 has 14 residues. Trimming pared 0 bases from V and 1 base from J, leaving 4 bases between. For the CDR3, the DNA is TGTGCCAGCAGCTTAGCAGGGGCCAAAAACATTCAGTACTTC. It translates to CASSLAGAKNIQYF.

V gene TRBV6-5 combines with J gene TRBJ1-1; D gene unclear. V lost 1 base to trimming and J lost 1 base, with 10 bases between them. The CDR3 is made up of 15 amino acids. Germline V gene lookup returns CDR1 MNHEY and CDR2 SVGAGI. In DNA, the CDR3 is TGTGCCAGCAGTTACTTCGCCGGGGAGAACACTGAAGCTTTCTTT. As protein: CASSYFAGENTEAFF.

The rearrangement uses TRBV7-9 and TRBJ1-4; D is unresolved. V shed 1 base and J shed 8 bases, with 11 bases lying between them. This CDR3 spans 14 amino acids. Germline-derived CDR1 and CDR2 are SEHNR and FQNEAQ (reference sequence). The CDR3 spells CASSLDVPGEKLFF. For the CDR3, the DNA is TGTGCCAGCAGCTTAGATGTCCCTGGGGAAAAACTGTTTTTT.

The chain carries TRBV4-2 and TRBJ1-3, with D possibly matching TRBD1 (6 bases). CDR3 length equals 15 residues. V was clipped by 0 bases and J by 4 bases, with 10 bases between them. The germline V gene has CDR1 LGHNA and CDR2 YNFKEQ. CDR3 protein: CASSQEGHGGNTIYF. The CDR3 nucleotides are TGTGCCAGCAGCCAAGAGGGACATGGAGGAAACACCATATATTTT.

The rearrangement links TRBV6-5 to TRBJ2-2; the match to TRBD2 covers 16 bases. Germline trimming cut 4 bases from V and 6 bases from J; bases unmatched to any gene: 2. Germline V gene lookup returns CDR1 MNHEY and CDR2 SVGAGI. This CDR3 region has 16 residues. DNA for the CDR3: TGTGCCAGCAGTTCAGGGACTAGCGGGAGGGCCGGGGAGCTGTTTTTT. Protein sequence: CASSSGTSGRAGELFF.

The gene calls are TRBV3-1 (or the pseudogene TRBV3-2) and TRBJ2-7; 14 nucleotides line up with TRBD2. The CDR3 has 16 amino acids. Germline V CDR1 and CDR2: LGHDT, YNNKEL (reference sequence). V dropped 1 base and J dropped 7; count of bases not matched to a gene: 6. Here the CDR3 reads CASSQGSRTSGGEQYF. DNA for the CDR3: TGTGCCAGCAGCCAAGGATCGCGGACTAGCGGGGGGGAGCAGTACTTC.

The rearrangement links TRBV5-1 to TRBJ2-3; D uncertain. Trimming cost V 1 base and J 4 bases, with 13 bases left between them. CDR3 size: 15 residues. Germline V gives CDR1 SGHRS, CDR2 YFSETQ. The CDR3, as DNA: TGCGCCAGCAGCTTGCAGATTTGGGGTGCAGATACGCAGTATTTT. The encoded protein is CASSLQIWGADTQYF.

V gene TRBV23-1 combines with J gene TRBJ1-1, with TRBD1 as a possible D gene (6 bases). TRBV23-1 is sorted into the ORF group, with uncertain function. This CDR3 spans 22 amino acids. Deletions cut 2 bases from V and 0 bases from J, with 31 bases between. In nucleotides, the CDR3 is TGCGCCAGCAGTCAACCCCACTTCCCAGCAGACAGGTCATATGGGATGAACACTGAAGCTTTCTTT. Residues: CASSQPHFPADRSYGMNTEAFF.

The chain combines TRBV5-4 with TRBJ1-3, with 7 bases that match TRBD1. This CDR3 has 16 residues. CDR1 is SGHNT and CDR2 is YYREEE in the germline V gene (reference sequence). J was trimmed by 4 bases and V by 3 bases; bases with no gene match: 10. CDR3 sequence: CASSYVPGQTGNTIYF. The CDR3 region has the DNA TGTGCCAGCAGCTACGTGCCGGGACAGACAGGAAACACCATATATTTT.

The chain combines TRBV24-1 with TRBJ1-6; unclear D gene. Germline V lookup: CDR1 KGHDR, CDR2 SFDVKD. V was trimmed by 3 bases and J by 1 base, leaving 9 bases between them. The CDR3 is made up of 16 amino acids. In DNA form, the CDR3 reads TGTGCCACCAGTGATGACGGGAAATCCTATAATTCACCCCTCCACTTT. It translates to CATSDDGKSYNSPLHF.

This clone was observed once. The CDR3 region has the DNA TGTGCCAGCAGCTTCCCAGCTGGTACGCAGTATTTT. This encodes CASSFPAGTQYF. The J gene is TRBJ2-3, the V gene TRBV5-4; no clear D gene. CDR1 is SGHNT, CDR2 YYREEE, per germline (reference sequence). This CDR3 has 12 residues. Trimming left V 2 bases short and J 8 bases short, with 9 bases between. Complete variable domain (other parts from reference TRBV5-4 and TRBJ2-3): ETGVTQSPTHLIKTRGQQVTLRCSSQSGHNTVSWYQQALGQGPQFIFQYYREEENGRGNFPPRFSGLQFPNYSSELNVNALELDDSALYLCASSFPAGTQYFGPGTRLTVL.

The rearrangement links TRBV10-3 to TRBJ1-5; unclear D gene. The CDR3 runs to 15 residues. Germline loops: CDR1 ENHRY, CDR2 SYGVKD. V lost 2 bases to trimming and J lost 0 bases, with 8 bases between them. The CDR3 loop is CAISEGPNSNQPQHF. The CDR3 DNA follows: TGTGCCATCAGTGAGGGGCCAAATAGCAATCAGCCCCAGCATTTT.

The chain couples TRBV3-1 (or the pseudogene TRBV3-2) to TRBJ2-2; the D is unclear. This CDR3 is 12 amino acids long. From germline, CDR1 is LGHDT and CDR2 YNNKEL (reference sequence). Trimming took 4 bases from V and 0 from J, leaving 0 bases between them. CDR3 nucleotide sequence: TGTGCCAGCAGCCCGAACACCGGGGAGCTGTTTTTT. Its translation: CASSPNTGELFF.

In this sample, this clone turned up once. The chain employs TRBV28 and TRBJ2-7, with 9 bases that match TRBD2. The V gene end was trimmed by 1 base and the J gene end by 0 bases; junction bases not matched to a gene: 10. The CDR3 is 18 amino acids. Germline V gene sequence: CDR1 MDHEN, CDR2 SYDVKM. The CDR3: CASSLSSSGTYLSYEQYF. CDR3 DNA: TGTGCCAGCAGTTTATCTTCTAGCGGGACCTACCTCTCCTACGAGCAGTACTTC.